Reported below is one T cell receptor beta chain. Original methodology: Reference gene primers were amplified, and this amplification served to estimate nucleated cell counts. Sequencing used immunoSEQ multiplex PCR; TCRdb keeps in-frame clones, though not all of them. D and trimming come from the DNA, and the V and J calls and clone size come from that table. The sample has about 270,000 clones; around 81% are singletons. These data come from a study of blood T cell repertoires in COVID-19. Deletions cut 5 bases from V and 7 bases from J, with 24 bases between. This CDR3 is built from 16 residues. Looked up from germline, CDR1 is MNHEY and CDR2 is SMNVEV (reference sequence).

The J gene is TRBJ2-7, the V gene TRBV27; tentative D call: TRBD1 (6 bases). The receptor comes from a woman in her sixties or seventies with active or convalescent COVID-19. What was sequenced was peripheral blood. The CDR3 DNA sequence: TGTGCCAGCAGTGAGCCATATCCTCGAACAGGGAAAGAGCAGTACTTC. Its protein is CASSEPYPRTGKEQYF.